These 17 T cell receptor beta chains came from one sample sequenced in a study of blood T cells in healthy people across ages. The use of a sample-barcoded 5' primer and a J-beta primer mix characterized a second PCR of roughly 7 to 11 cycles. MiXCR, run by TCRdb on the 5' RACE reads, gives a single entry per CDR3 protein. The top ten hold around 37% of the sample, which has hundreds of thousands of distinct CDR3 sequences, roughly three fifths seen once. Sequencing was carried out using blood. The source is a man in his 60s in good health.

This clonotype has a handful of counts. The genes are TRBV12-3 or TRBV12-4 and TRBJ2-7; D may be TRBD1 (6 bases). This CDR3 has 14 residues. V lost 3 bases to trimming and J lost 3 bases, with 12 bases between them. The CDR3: CASSLDSVGYEQYF. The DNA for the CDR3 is TGTGCCAGCAGTTTGGACAGTGTTGGCTACGAGCAGTACTTC.

The CDR3 protein is CASSAQGGTQPQHF. CDR3 nucleotides: TGTGCCAGCAGCGCCCAGGGGGGAACTCAGCCCCAGCATTTT. The V gene is TRBV5-6, the J gene TRBJ1-5; 7 bases map to TRBD1. V lost 4 bases and J lost 6; bases outside the gene matches: 7. CDR1 is SGHDT, CDR2 YYEEEE, per germline. The CDR3 is 14 residues long.

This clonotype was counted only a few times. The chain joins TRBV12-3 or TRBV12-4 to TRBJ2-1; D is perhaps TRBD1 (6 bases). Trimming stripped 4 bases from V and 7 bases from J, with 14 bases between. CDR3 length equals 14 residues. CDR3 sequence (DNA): TGTGCCAGCAGTTCCCCGGGACAATGGAATGAGCAGTTCTTC. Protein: CASSSPGQWNEQFF.

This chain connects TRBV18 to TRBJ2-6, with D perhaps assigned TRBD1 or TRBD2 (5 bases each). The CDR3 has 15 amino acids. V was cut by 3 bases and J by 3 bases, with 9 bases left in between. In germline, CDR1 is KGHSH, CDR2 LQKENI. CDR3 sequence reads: CASSPGTDGANVLTF. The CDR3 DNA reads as TGTGCCAGCTCACCCGGGACGGATGGGGCCAACGTCCTGACTTTC.

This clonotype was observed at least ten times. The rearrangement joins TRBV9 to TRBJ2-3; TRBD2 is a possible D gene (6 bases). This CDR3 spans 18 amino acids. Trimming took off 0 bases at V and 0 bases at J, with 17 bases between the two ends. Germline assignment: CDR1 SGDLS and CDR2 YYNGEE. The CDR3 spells CASSVGDGTGTSTDTQYF. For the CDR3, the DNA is TGTGCCAGCAGCGTAGGGGACGGGACTGGTACTAGCACAGATACGCAGTATTTT.

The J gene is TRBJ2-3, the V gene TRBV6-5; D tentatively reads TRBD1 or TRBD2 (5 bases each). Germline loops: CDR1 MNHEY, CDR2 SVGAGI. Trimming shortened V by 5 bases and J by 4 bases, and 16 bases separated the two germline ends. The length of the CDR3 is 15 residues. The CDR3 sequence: CASSTRGRAPDTQYF. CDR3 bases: TGTGCCAGCAGTACTAGGGGCCGGGCCCCAGATACGCAGTATTTT.

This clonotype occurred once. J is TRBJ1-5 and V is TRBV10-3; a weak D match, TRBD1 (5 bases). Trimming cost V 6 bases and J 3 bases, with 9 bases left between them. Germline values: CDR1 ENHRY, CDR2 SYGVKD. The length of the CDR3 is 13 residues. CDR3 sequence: CAIRATDNQPQHF. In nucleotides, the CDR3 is TGTGCCATCAGGGCGACAGACAATCAGCCCCAGCATTTT.

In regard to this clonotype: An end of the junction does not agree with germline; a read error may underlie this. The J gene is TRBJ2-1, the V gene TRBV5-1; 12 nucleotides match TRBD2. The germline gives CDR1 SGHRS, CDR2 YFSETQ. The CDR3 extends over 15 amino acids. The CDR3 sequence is CASSRTSGTYNQQFF. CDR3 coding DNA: TGCGCCAGCAGCCGGACTAGCGGGACCTACAATCAGCAGTTCTTC.

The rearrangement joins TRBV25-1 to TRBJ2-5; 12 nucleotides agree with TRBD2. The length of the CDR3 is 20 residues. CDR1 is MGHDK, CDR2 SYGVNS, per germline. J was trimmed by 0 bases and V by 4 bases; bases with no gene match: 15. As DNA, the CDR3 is TGTGCCAGCAGTGGCTCCGGTACTAGCGGGGGGCCGTATCACCAAGAGACCCAGTACTTC. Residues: CASSGSGTSGGPYHQETQYF. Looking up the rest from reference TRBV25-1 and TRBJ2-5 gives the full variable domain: EADIYQTPRYLVIGTGKKITLECSQTMGHDKMYWYQQDPGMELHLIHYSYGVNSTEKGDLSSESTVSRIRTEHFPLTLESARPSHTSQYLCASSGSGTSGGPYHQETQYFGPGTRLLVL.

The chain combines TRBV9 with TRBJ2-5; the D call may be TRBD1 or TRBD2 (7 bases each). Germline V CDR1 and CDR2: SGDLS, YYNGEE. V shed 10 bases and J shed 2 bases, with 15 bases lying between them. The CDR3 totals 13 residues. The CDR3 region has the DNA TGTGCCTCCAGGGGGGGCCCGCAAGAGACCCAGTACTTC. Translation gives CASRGGPQETQYF.

CDR3 amino acids: CSARRGKGGYGYTF. The CDR3 DNA follows: TGCAGTGCTAGAAGAGGGAAAGGTGGCTATGGCTACACCTTC. The rearrangement links TRBV20-1 to TRBJ1-2; D unresolved. Trimming left V 2 bases short and J 4 bases short, with 14 bases between. The CDR3 runs 14 residues. Germline V lookup: CDR1 DFQATT, CDR2 SNEGSKA (reference sequence).

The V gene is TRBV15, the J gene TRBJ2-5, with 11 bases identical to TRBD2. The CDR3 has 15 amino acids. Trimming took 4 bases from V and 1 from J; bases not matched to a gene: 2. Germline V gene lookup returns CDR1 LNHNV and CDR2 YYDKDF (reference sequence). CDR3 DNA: TGTGCCACCAGCACTAGCGGGGGGTCCCAAGAGACCCAGTACTTC. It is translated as CATSTSGGSQETQYF.

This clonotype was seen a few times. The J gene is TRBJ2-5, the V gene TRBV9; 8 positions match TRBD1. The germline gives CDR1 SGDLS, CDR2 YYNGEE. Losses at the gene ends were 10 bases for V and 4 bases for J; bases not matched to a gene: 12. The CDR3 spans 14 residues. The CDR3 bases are TGTGCCGGATCCAGGGGGCTTAGTACAGAGACCCAGTACTTC. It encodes CAGSRGLSTETQYF.

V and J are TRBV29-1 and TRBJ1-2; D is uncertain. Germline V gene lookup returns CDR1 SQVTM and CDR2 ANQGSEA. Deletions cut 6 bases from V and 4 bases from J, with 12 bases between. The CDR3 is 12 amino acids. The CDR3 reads CSVRREGYGYTF. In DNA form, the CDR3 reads TGCAGCGTCCGCCGGGAGGGCTATGGCTACACCTTC.

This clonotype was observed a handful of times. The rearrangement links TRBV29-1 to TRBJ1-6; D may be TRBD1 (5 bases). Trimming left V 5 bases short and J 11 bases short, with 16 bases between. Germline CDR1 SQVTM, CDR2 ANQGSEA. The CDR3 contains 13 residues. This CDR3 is CSVRDRGLAPLHF. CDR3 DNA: TGCAGCGTTCGAGACAGAGGTCTGGCACCCCTCCACTTT.

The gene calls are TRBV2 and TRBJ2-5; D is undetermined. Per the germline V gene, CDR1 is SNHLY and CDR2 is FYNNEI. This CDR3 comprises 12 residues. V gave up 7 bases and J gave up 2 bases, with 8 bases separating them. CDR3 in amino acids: CASKISQETQYF. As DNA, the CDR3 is TGTGCCAGCAAGATTTCACAAGAGACCCAGTACTTC.

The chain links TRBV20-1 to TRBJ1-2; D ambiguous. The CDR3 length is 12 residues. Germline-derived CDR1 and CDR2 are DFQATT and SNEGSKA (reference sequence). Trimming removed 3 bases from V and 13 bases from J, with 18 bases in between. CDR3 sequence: CSASALRGGATF. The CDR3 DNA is TGCAGTGCTAGCGCCCTCCGGGGAGGTGCCACCTTC.